The source of this TCR beta chain is a study of blood T cells in healthy people across ages. V lost 6 bases to trimming and J lost 6 bases; unmatched junction nucleotides: 8. In germline, CDR1 is SGHTA, CDR2 FQGTGA. CDR3 length equals 15 residues. Using a J-beta primer mix together with a sample-barcoded 5' primer, a second PCR was run for roughly 6 to 11 cycles. Each CDR3 protein is one row after TCRdb ran MiXCR on the 5' RACE reads. This sample has around 800,000 distinct CDR3 sequences; 50% to 65% occur once, and the top ten carry roughly 40%. Sequenced sample: blood. The sequence was obtained from a man aged 80 or over in good health. The rearrangement links TRBV7-3 to TRBJ2-1; 10 bases map to TRBD2. CDR3 nucleotide sequence: TGTGCCAGCAGGTCCAACGGGACTAGCGCCAATGAGCAGTTCTTC. Amino acid sequence: CASRSNGTSANEQFF.